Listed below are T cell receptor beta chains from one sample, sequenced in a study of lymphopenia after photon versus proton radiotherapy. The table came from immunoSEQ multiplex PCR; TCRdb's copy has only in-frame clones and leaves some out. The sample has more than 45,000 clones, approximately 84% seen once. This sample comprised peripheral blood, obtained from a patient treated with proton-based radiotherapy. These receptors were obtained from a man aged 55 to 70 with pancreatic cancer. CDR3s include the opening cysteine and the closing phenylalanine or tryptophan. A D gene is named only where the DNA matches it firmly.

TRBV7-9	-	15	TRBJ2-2	TGTGCCAGCAGCCCCACAGGCCTCAACACCGGGGAGCTGTTTTTT	CASSPTGLNTGELFF
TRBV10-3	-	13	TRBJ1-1	TGTGCCATCAGTGAGGAACAGAACACTGAAGCTTTCTTT	CAISEEQNTEAFF
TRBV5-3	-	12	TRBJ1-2	TGTGCCAGAAGCGGAGCAAGCTATGGCTACACCTTC	CARSGASYGYTF
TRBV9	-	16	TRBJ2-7	TGTGCCAGCAGCGTAGACGGGAGCGCGATGGTCTACGAGCAGTACTTC	CASSVDGSAMVYEQYF
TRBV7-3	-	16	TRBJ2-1	TGTGCCAGCAGCTTAATGGCGACCGGACGTGTCTCGGAGCAGTTCTTC	CASSLMATGRVSEQFF
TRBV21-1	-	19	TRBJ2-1	TGTGCCAGCAGCATAAACGGGACAGGGACCCTAAGGGCCTACAATGAGCAGTTCTTC	CASSINGTGTLRAYNEQFF
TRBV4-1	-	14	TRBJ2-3	TGCGCCAGCAGCCCGATGATTCCGGCAGATACGCAGTATTTT	CASSPMIPADTQYF
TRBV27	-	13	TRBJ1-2	TGTGCCAGCCGAGGCGGGGGATTCTATGGCTACACCTTC	CASRGGGFYGYTF
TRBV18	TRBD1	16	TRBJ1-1	TGTGCCAGCTCACCAAGGACAGGGGGCCGACACACTGAAGCTTTCTTT	CASSPRTGGRHTEAFF
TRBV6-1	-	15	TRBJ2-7	TGTGCCAGCGGTCTGGGAGGGGGGCCTACCTACGAGCAGTACTTC	CASGLGGGPTYEQYF
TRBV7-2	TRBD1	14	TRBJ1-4	TGTGCCAGCAGACGGGACAGACTTAATGAAAAACTGTTTTTT	CASRRDRLNEKLFF
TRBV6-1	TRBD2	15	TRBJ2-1	TGTGCCAGCATCCGACAGGGACTAGCGGGAGTAGAGCAGTTCTTC	CASIRQGLAGVEQFF
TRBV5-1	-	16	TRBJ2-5	TGCGCCAGCAGCTTTCCAATAGGGGCCGTCTTGGAGACCCAGTACTTC	CASSFPIGAVLETQYF
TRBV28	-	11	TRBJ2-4	TGTGCCAGCGGTATACGGGGGCCGCCTCACTTC	CASGIRGPPHF
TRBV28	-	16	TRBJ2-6	TGTGCCAGCAGCCCTCTCCTCCGGACTGGGGCCAACGTCCTGACTTTC	CASSPLLRTGANVLTF
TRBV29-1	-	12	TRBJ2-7	TGCAGCGTTGGGGGGGACTCCTACGAGCAGTACTTC	CSVGGDSYEQYF